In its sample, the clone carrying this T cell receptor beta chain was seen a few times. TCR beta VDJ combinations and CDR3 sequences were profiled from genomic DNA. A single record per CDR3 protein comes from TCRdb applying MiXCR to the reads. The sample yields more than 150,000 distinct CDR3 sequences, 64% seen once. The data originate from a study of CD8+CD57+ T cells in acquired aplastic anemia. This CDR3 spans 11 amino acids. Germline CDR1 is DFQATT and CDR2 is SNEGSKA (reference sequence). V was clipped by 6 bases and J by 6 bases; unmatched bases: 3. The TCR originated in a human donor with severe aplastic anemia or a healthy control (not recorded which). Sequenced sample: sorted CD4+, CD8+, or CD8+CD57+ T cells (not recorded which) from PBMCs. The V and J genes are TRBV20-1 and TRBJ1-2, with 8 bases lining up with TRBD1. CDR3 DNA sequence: TGCAGTGCCTGGACAGGGAATGGCTACACCTTC. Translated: CSAWTGNGYTF.